The 23 T cell receptor beta chains below were found in one sample sequenced in a study of shared clonotypes between healthy human individuals. Here immunoSEQ multiplex PCR was the method, and the copy in TCRdb shows in-frame clones only, minus some. This table holds some 200,000 clones, around 63% found once. Sequencing used memory CD4+ T cells sorted from blood. Noted subset: CD45RA-negative fraction. The receptors were gathered from a man in his thirties or forties in good health.

This chain links TRBV10-1 with TRBJ2-1; 8 nucleotides line up with TRBD2. V gave up 0 bases and J gave up 2 bases; unmatched junction bases: 3. The CDR3 sequence is 16 residues long. The germline V gene encodes CDR1 WNHNN and CDR2 SYGVQD (reference sequence). CDR3 in amino acids: CASSESRGVAYNEQFF. The CDR3 nucleotides read TGCGCCAGCAGTGAGTCGCGGGGGGTGGCCTACAATGAGCAGTTCTTC.

The CDR3 here is CASSLLAGEETQYF. The CDR3 nucleotides are TGTGCCAGCAGCTTACTAGCGGGAGAAGAGACCCAGTACTTC. This rearrangement joins TRBV5-5 to TRBJ2-5; 11 nucleotides agree with TRBD2. The V gene's germline CDR1 is SGHKS and CDR2 YYEKEE (reference sequence). Trimming at V came to 2 bases and at J to 3 bases, leaving 0 bases not matched to a gene. The CDR3 extends over 14 amino acids.

In this sample, this clone turned up a few times. The chain couples TRBV5-4 to TRBJ2-5; D might be TRBD2 (5 bases). The germline V and J ends were trimmed by 4 bases and 5 bases, with 12 bases remaining between them. The germline CDR1 and CDR2 sequences are SGHNT and YYREEE (reference sequence). This CDR3 region has 13 residues. CDR3 bases: TGTGCCAGCAGCCCACCTAGCTCGGAGACCCAGTACTTC. Translated, it gives CASSPPSSETQYF.

This chain joins TRBV7-8 and TRBJ1-5; 11 bases agree with TRBD1. Germline V gene lookup returns CDR1 SGHVS and CDR2 FQNEAQ. The CDR3 is 18 residues long. J gave up 5 bases and V 1 base, and 10 bases lay outside the gene matches. The CDR3 region has the DNA TGTGCCAGCAGCTTAGTAGGGACAGGGGGTAATAACTATCAGCCCCAGCATTTT. It encodes CASSLVGTGGNNYQPQHF.

The chain employs TRBV7-2 and TRBJ2-2; D could derive from TRBD1 or TRBD2 (5 bases each). V lost 4 bases to trimming and J lost 3 bases, with 12 bases between them. The CDR3 loop spans 15 amino acids. In germline, CDR1 is SGHTA, CDR2 FQGNSA. The CDR3 region is CASSSGRDHTGELFF. The CDR3 DNA is TGTGCCAGCAGCTCGGGCCGGGACCACACCGGGGAGCTGTTTTTT.

This chain joins TRBV7-2 and TRBJ1-1, with 9 bases that match TRBD1. The CDR3 spans 13 residues. J lost 11 bases, V lost 5 bases, and 9 bases had no gene match. Germline V gene data show CDR1 as SGHTA and CDR2 as FQGNSA. The CDR3 DNA reads as TGTGCCAGCAGCCTCAGACAGGGGGTTGACGCTTTCTTT. As protein: CASSLRQGVDAFF.

This clone was found a few times. For the CDR3, the DNA is TGTGCCAGCAGTCAGGGTTCCTACGAGCAGTACTTC. Its protein is CASSQGSYEQYF. V usage is TRBV6-1 and J usage is TRBJ2-7, with D perhaps matching TRBD1 (5 bases). The V and J ends lost 5 bases and 1 base respectively, with 6 bases between them. This CDR3 is 12 amino acids long. The germline gives CDR1 MNHNS, CDR2 SASEGT.

CDR3: CASSPSTEAFF. As DNA, the CDR3 is TGTGCCAGCAGCCCCAGCACTGAAGCTTTCTTT. The V gene is TRBV7-9, the J gene TRBJ1-1; D is unresolved. The CDR3 covers 11 residues. Trimming removed 5 bases from V and 4 bases from J, with 5 bases in between. CDR1 and CDR2 (germline): SEHNR, FQNEAQ (reference sequence). The variable domain in full, with the rest retrieved from reference TRBV7-9 and TRBJ1-1, is DTGVSQNPRHKITKRGQNVTFRCDPISEHNRLYWYRQTLGQGPEFLTYFQNEAQLEKSRLLSDRFSAERPKGSFSTLEIQRTEQGDSAMYLCASSPSTEAFFGQGTRLTVV.

This chain connects TRBV29-1 to TRBJ2-1; TRBD2 matches at 7 bases. The CDR3 totals 13 residues. V was clipped by 0 bases and J by 10 bases; unmatched bases: 6. Germline values: CDR1 SQVTM, CDR2 ANQGSEA. The CDR3 bases are TGCAGCGTTGAAGAGGTCAGCGGGAACGAGCAGTTCTTC. Translated: CSVEEVSGNEQFF.

The V and J genes are TRBV5-1 and TRBJ1-2; possible D gene TRBD1, 6 bases. CDR3 length: 13 amino acids. The germline CDR1 and CDR2 sequences are SGHRS and YFSETQ. Trimming shortened V by 4 bases and J by 9 bases, and 16 bases separated the two germline ends. The CDR3 DNA reads as TGCGCCAGCAGCGAGGGCGGACAGACTAGCTACACCTTC. This encodes CASSEGGQTSYTF.

The genes are TRBV2 and TRBJ1-1, with 7 bases aligning to TRBD1. Looked up from germline, CDR1 is SNHLY and CDR2 is FYNNEI. J was trimmed by 3 bases and V by 5 bases; bases with no gene match: 6. This CDR3 contains 14 residues. The CDR3 bases are TGTGCCAGCAGTACACCAGGGGGTGACACTGAAGCTTTCTTT. Translation gives CASSTPGGDTEAFF.

The rearrangement uses TRBV19 and TRBJ2-3, with D possibly TRBD1 on 5 matching bases. The V end was cut by 6 bases, the J end by 6 bases, with 16 bases between. The CDR3 has 14 residues. The germline V gene has CDR1 LNHDA and CDR2 SQIVND (reference sequence). The CDR3 is CASSKTAVLDTQYF. CDR3 bases: TGTGCCAGTAGCAAGACAGCCGTTCTGGATACGCAGTATTTT.

V usage is TRBV7-2 and J usage is TRBJ2-7, with D possibly TRBD2 on 5 matching bases. The CDR3 has 15 amino acids. Trimming pared 2 bases from V and 7 bases from J, leaving 18 bases between. Germline V gene sequence: CDR1 SGHTA, CDR2 FQGNSA. DNA of the CDR3: TGTGCCAGCAGCTTAAGATTGGGCGAGGGCCAAGAGCAGTACTTC. This gives the protein CASSLRLGEGQEQYF.

This clone has just a few counts. The V gene is TRBV4-2, the J gene TRBJ2-1; D is perhaps TRBD1 (5 bases). CDR3 length equals 13 residues. Between the trimmed V and J ends, which lost 0 bases and 9 bases, there was a span of 9 bases. Germline V gives CDR1 LGHNA, CDR2 YNFKEQ. CDR3 residues: CASSQDITGEQFF. Written as DNA, the CDR3 is TGTGCCAGCAGCCAAGATATCACAGGTGAGCAGTTCTTC.

Worth noting for this clone: It is unclear where the CDR3 begins or ends on the DNA, so no DNA is shown, and the CDR3 is as TCRdb lists it. The V gene is TRBV5-4, the J gene TRBJ2-1; TRBD1 is the table's D call and was not checked against the DNA. A total of 16 residues make up the CDR3, ends included. The germline V gene has CDR1 SGHNT and CDR2 YYREEE (reference sequence). The chain's CDR3 is CASSLAGASVRDEQFF.

The chain joins TRBV9 to TRBJ2-5; 7 bases are shared with TRBD1. The germline V gene has CDR1 SGDLS and CDR2 YYNGEE. CDR3 length equals 14 residues. V shed 6 bases, J shed 0 bases, and the junction held 5 bases outside the gene matches. The DNA of the CDR3 is TGTGCCAGCAACAGACAGGGAAACCAAGAGACCCAGTACTTC. Its translation: CASNRQGNQETQYF.

The V and J genes are TRBV10-3 and TRBJ2-2; D gene unclear. The germline V and J ends were trimmed by 3 bases and 1 base, with 9 bases remaining between them. Germline lookup yields CDR1 ENHRY and CDR2 SYGVKD. This CDR3 region has 15 residues. The CDR3 region is CAISDPGRNTGELFF. The CDR3 DNA is TGTGCCATCAGTGATCCCGGACGGAACACCGGGGAGCTGTTTTTT.

The chain links TRBV25-1 to TRBJ2-3, with D unresolved. CDR1 and CDR2 (germline): MGHDK, SYGVNS. Trimming removed 1 base at V and 4 bases at J, with 12 bases between. The CDR3 extends over 15 amino acids. The CDR3 nucleotides are TGTGCCAGCAGTGAATTCCTCGGGTCCGCAGATACGCAGTATTTT. Translation gives CASSEFLGSADTQYF.

The gene calls are TRBV27 and TRBJ2-7; 13 positions agree with TRBD2. Unmatched junction bases numbered 11, after V lost 5 bases and J lost 1 base. The V gene's germline CDR1 is MNHEY and CDR2 SMNVEV (reference sequence). This CDR3 spans 18 amino acids. CDR3 DNA sequence: TGTGCCAGCAGTCACCCGGGACAGGGACTAGCGGGATCCTACGAGCAGTACTTC. It is translated as CASSHPGQGLAGSYEQYF.

This chain links TRBV10-2 with TRBJ2-7; D remains unclear. This CDR3 has 13 amino acids. From germline, CDR1 is WSHSY and CDR2 SAAADI. Trimming pared 7 bases from V and 2 bases from J, leaving 12 bases between. The CDR3 nucleotides read TGCGCCAGCAATCCCTTCCCGACCTACGAGCAGTACTTC. Translated: CASNPFPTYEQYF.

The genes are TRBV9 and TRBJ2-1; D tentatively fits TRBD1 or TRBD2 (6 bases each). The CDR3 covers 15 residues. CDR1 SGDLS and CDR2 YYNGEE come from the germline V gene. V lost 3 bases and J lost 6, with 16 bases in between. The CDR3 loop is CASSALVGGFNEQFF. CDR3 bases: TGTGCCAGCAGCGCTTTAGTAGGGGGGTTCAATGAGCAGTTCTTC.

The rearrangement joins TRBV5-1 to TRBJ2-4, with TRBD1 matching over 9 bases. V was clipped by 0 bases and J by 3 bases; unmatched bases: 7. The CDR3 runs 17 residues. From germline, CDR1 is SGHRS and CDR2 YFSETQ. The CDR3 loop is CASSLEGQGVNKNIQYF. Here the CDR3 DNA reads TGCGCCAGCAGCTTGGAGGGACAGGGAGTTAACAAAAACATTCAGTACTTC. Using reference TRBV5-1 and TRBJ2-4 for the parts outside the CDR3, the full variable domain is KAGVTQTPRYLIKTRGQQVTLSCSPISGHRSVSWYQQTPGQGLQFLFEYFSETQRNKGNFPGRFSGRQFSNSRSEMNVSTLELGDSALYLCASSLEGQGVNKNIQYFGAGTRLSVL.

In its sample, this clone was seen once. V gene TRBV10-3 combines with J gene TRBJ2-3; D gene unclear. The V gene lost 10 bases and the J gene lost 1 base, with 9 bases spanning the gap. This CDR3 comprises 12 residues. In germline, CDR1 is ENHRY, CDR2 SYGVKD. The CDR3 nucleotides are TGTGCCACGCAACGGGGCACAGATACGCAGTATTTT. Amino acids: CATQRGTDTQYF.